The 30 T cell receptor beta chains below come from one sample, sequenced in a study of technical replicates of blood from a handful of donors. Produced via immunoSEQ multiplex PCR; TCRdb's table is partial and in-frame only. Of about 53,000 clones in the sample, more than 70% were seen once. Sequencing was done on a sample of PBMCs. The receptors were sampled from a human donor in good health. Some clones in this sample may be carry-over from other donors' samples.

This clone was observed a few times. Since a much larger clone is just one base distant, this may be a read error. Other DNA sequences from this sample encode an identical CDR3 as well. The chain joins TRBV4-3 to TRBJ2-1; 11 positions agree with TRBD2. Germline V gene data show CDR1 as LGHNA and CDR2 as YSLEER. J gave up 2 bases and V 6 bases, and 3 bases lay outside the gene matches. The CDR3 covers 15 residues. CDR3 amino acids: CASSQTSGAYNEQFF. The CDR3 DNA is TGCGCCAGCAGTCAGACTAGCGGGGCCTACAATGAGCAGTTCTTC.

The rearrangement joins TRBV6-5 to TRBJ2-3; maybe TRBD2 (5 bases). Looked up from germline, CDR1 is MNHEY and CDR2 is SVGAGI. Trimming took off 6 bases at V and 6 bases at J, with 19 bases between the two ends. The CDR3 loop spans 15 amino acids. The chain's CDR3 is CASSPSPTLADTQYF. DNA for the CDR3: TGTGCCAGCAGCCCCTCGCCGACCCTAGCCGATACGCAGTATTTT.

This chain's CDR3 is CASSAMGDSPLHF. The CDR3 DNA follows: TGTGCCAGTAGTGCCATGGGAGATTCACCCCTCCACTTT. The V and J genes are TRBV19 and TRBJ1-6; D not resolved. The CDR3 contains 13 residues. Germline lookup yields CDR1 LNHDA and CDR2 SQIVND (reference sequence). The ends were cut back, 5 bases at V and 8 bases at J, with 10 bases in the middle.

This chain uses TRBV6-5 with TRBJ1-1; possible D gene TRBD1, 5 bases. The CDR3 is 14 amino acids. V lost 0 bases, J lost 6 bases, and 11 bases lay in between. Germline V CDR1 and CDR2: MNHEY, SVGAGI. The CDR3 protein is CASSYSSGYAEAFF. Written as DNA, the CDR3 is TGTGCCAGCAGTTACTCGTCAGGGTACGCTGAAGCTTTCTTT.

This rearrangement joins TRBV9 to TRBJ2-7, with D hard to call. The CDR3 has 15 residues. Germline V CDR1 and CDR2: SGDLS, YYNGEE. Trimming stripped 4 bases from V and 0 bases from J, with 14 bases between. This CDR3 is CASSSIASASYEQYF. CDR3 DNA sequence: TGTGCCAGCAGCTCCATAGCTTCGGCCTCCTACGAGCAGTACTTC.

The chain's CDR3 is CASREQTSTDTQYF. The CDR3 nucleotides read TGCGCCAGCAGAGAGCAGACTAGCACAGATACGCAGTATTTT. The V gene is TRBV5-1, the J gene TRBJ2-3; D is unclear. CDR3 length: 14 amino acids. Germline V gives CDR1 SGHRS, CDR2 YFSETQ. The V end lost 5 bases, the J end lost 0 bases, and 10 bases lay between the germline ends. Drawing the rest from reference TRBV5-1 and TRBJ2-3, the complete variable domain is KAGVTQTPRYLIKTRGQQVTLSCSPISGHRSVSWYQQTPGQGLQFLFEYFSETQRNKGNFPGRFSGRQFSNSRSEMNVSTLELGDSALYLCASREQTSTDTQYFGPGTRLTVL.

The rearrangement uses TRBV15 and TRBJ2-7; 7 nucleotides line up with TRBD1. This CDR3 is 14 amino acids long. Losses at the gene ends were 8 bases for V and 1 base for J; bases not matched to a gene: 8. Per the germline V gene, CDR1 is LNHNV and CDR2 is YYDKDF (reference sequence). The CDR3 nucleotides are TGTGCCACCCGCCGGGTACAGGGGTCCTACGAGCAGTACTTC. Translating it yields CATRRVQGSYEQYF.

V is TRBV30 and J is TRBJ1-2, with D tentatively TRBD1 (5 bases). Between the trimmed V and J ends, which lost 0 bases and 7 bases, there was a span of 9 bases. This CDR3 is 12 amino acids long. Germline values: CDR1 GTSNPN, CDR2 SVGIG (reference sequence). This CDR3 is CAWSVGGVGYTF. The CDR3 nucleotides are TGTGCCTGGAGTGTGGGGGGGGTTGGCTACACCTTC.

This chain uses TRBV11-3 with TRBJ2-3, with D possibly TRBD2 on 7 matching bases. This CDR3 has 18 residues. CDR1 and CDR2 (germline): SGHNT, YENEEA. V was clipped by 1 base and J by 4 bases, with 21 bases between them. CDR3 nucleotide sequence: TGTGCCAGCAGCTTAGCGGGGGCAGCGGGATCGGGCGCAGATACGCAGTATTTT. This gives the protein CASSLAGAAGSGADTQYF.

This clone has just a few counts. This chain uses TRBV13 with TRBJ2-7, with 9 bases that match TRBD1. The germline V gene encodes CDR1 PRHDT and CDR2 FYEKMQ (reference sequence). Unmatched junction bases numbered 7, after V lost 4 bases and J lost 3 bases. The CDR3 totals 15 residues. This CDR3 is CASSSGTGSNYEQYF. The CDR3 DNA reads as TGTGCCAGCAGCTCCGGGACAGGGTCTAACTACGAGCAGTACTTC.

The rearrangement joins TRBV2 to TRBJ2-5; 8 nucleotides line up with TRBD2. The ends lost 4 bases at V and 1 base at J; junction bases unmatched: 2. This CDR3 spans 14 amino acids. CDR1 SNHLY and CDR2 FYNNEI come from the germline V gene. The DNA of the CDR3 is TGTGCCAGCAGTGCGGGGGGGATCCAAGAGACCCAGTACTTC. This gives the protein CASSAGGIQETQYF.

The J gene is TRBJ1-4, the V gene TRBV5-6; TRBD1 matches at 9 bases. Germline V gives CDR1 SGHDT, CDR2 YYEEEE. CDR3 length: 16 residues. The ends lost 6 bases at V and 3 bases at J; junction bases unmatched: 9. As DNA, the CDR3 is TGTGCCAGCACCGAGACAGGGGGGACGCCTAATGAAAAACTGTTTTTT. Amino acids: CASTETGGTPNEKLFF.

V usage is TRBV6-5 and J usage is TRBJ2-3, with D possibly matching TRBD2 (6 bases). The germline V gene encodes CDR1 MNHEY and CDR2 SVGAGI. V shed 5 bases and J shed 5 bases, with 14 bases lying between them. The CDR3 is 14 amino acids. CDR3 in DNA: TGTGCCAGCAGTCCCGGGACTGTCGGAGATACGCAGTATTTT. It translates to CASSPGTVGDTQYF.

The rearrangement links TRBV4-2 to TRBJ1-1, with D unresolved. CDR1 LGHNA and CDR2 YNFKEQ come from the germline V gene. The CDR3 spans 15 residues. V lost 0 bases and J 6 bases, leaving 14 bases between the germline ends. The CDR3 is CASSQEGAAISEAFF. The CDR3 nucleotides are TGTGCCAGCAGCCAAGAGGGCGCCGCGATCTCTGAAGCTTTCTTT.

CDR3 DNA: TGTGCCAGCAGCGCCGCGGGGGGTTTCTACGAGCAGTACTTC. This encodes CASSAAGGFYEQYF. The chain joins TRBV11-2 to TRBJ2-7; TRBD2 matches 8 bases. The germline gives CDR1 SGHAT, CDR2 FQNNGV. V lost 5 bases and J lost 3; bases outside the gene matches: 6. The CDR3 extends over 14 amino acids.

The CDR3 coding sequence is TGTGCCAGCAGAGCCGGGACTAGCGGCACAGATACGCAGTATTTT. This translates into CASRAGTSGTDTQYF. The chain recombines TRBV6-1 with TRBJ2-3; 10 bases map to TRBD2. The CDR3 runs to 15 residues. J was trimmed by 1 base and V by 6 bases; bases with no gene match: 4. Germline loops: CDR1 MNHNS, CDR2 SASEGT.

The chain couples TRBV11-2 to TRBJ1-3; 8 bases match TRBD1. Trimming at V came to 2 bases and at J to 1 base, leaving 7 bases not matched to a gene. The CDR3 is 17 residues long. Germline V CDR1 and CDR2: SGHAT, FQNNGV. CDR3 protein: CASSLRGQGASGNTIYF. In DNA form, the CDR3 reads TGTGCCAGCAGCTTACGAGGTCAGGGGGCATCTGGAAACACCATATATTTT.

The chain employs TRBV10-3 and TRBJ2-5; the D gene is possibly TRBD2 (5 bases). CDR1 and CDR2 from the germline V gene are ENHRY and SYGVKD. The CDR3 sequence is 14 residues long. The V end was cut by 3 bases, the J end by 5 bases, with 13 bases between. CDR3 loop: CAISDPGKGETQYF. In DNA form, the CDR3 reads TGTGCCATCAGTGACCCCGGGAAGGGTGAGACCCAGTACTTC.

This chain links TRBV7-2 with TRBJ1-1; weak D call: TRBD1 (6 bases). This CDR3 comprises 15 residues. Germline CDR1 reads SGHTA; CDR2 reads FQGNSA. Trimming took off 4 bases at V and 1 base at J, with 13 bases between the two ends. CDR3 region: CASSSRGGTNTEAFF. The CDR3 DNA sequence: TGTGCCAGCAGCTCCCGTGGGGGCACGAACACTGAAGCTTTCTTT.

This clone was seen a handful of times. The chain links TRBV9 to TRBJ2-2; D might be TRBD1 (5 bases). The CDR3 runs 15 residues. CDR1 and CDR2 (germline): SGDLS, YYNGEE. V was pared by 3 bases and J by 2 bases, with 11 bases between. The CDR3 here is CASSGGHINTGELFF. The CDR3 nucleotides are TGTGCCAGCAGCGGAGGACACATAAACACCGGGGAGCTGTTTTTT.

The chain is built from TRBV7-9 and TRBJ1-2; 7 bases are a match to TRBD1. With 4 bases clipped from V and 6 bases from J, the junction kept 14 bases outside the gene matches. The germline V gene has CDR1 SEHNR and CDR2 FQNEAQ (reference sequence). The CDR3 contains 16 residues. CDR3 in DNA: TGTGCCAGCAGCTCTAGATACCCCAGACAGGGCCATGGCTACACCTTC. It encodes CASSSRYPRQGHGYTF.

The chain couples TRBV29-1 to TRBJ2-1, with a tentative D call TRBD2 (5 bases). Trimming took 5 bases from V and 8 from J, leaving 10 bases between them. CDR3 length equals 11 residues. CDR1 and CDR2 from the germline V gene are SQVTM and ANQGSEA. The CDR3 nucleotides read TGCAGCGTTTTCCGGCGGGATGAGCAGTTCTTC. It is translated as CSVFRRDEQFF.

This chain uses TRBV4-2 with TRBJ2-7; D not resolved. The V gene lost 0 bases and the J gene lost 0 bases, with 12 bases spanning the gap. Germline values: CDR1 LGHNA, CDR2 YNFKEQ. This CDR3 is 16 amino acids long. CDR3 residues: CASSQDLSTNSYEQYF. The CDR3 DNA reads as TGTGCCAGCAGCCAAGACCTTTCTACCAACTCCTACGAGCAGTACTTC.

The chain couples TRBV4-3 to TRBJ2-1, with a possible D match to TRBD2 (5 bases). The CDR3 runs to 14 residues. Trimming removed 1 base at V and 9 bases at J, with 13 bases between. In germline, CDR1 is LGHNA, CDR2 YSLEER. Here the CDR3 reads CASSQVWGVPEQFF. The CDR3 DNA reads TGCGCCAGCAGCCAAGTGTGGGGAGTTCCTGAGCAGTTCTTC.

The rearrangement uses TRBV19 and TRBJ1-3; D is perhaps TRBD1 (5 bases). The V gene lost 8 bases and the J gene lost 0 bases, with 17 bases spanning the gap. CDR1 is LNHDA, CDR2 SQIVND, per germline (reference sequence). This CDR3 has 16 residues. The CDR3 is CASPTTGLYSGNTIYF. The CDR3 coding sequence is TGTGCCAGTCCAACCACAGGACTATACTCTGGAAACACCATATATTTT. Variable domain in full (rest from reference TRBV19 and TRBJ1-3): DGGITQSPKYLFRKEGQNVTLSCEQNLNHDAMYWYRQDPGQGLRLIYYSQIVNDFQKGDIAEGYSVSREKKESFPLTVTSAQKNPTAFYLCASPTTGLYSGNTIYFGEGSWLTVV.

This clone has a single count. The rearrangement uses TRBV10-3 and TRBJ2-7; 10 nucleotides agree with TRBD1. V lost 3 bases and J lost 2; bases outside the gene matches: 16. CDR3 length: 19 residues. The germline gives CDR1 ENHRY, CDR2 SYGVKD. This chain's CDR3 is CAISDLGGTGALFAYEQYF. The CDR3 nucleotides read TGTGCCATCAGTGACTTGGGGGGGACAGGGGCCCTGTTTGCCTACGAGCAGTACTTC.

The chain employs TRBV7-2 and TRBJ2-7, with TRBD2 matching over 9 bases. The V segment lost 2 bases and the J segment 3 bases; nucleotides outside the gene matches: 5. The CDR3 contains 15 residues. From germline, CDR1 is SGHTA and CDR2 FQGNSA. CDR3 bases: TGTGCCAGCAGCTTATACGCTAGCGGGAACTACGAGCAGTACTTC. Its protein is CASSLYASGNYEQYF. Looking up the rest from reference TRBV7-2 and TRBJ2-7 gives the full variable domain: GAGVSQSPSNKVTEKGKDVELRCDPISGHTALYWYRQSLGQGLEFLIYFQGNSAPDKSGLPSDRFSAERTGGSVSTLTIQRTQQEDSAVYLCASSLYASGNYEQYFGPGTRLTVT.

The CDR3 region has the DNA TGTGCCAGCAGCCTAGGACTTACTTACGAGCAGTACTTC. Translating it yields CASSLGLTYEQYF. The chain is built from TRBV11-2 and TRBJ2-7; D is possibly TRBD2 (5 bases). Deletions cut 5 bases from V and 4 bases from J, with 12 bases between. CDR1 is SGHAT, CDR2 FQNNGV, per germline. The CDR3 has 13 residues.

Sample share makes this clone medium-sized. CDR3: CASSDSSLGGENEQFF. CDR3 nucleotides: TGTGCCAGCAGTGACTCGAGTCTGGGGGGTGAGAATGAGCAGTTCTTC. The chain is built from TRBV6-4 and TRBJ2-1; D is possibly TRBD2 (6 bases). V was shortened by 0 bases and J by 7 bases, with 16 bases between the two germline ends. The CDR3 has 16 amino acids. Germline CDR1 is MRHNA and CDR2 is SNTAGT.

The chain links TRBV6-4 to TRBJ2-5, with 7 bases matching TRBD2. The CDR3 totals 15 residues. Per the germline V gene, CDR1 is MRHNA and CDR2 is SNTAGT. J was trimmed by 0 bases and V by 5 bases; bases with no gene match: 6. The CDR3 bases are TGTGCCAGCAGTCCGGGGGGAGGGAACCAAGAGACCCAGTACTTC. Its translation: CASSPGGGNQETQYF.